Below, 29 T cell receptor beta chains from the same sample are listed, as sequenced in a study of blood T cell repertoires in COVID-19. Clones were read by immunoSEQ multiplex PCR, and TCRdb kept only the in-frame ones, dropping some. There are about 240,000 clones in the sample; around nine tenths occur only once, and roughly 8.3% lies in the top ten. Sequenced input: PBMCs or T cells enriched from blood (not recorded which). These receptors all stem from a man in his forties or fifties who had recovered from COVID-19.

The chain links TRBV5-4 to TRBJ1-4; 7 positions match TRBD1. The junction had 1 base not matched to a gene; V was cut back by 2 bases and J by 3 bases. The CDR3 extends over 14 amino acids. Germline V gene lookup returns CDR1 SGHNT and CDR2 YYREEE (reference sequence). CDR3 bases: TGTGCCAGCAGCTTCGACAGGGCTAATGAAAAACTGTTTTTT. Encoded protein: CASSFDRANEKLFF.

The chain links TRBV5-1 to TRBJ2-4; 9 nucleotides agree with TRBD2. The ends lost 1 base at V and 5 bases at J; junction bases unmatched: 7. The germline V gene has CDR1 SGHRS and CDR2 YFSETQ. The CDR3 contains 16 residues. CDR3 nucleotides: TGCGCCAGCAGCTTGCTAGGCGGGGGGGCGGAAAACATTCAGTACTTC. Residues: CASSLLGGGAENIQYF.

The rearrangement uses TRBV29-1 and TRBJ1-5; weak D call: TRBD1 (6 bases). CDR3 length: 13 residues. V was clipped by 6 bases and J by 1 base, with 10 bases between them. Germline CDR1 is SQVTM and CDR2 is ANQGSEA. In DNA form, the CDR3 reads TGCAGCGTGGCCAGGGGAAGCAATCAGCCCCAGCATTTT. This gives the protein CSVARGSNQPQHF.

V usage is TRBV7-2 and J usage is TRBJ1-5, with TRBD1 as a possible D gene (5 bases). CDR1 and CDR2 from the germline V gene are SGHTA and FQGNSA. The V and J ends lost 5 bases and 6 bases respectively, with 11 bases between them. There are 13 residues in the CDR3. CDR3: CASSLDSGQPQHF. CDR3 coding DNA: TGTGCCAGCAGCCTAGACAGCGGTCAGCCCCAGCATTTT.

V is TRBV5-4 and J is TRBJ2-4; 7 nucleotides match TRBD1. The CDR3 totals 14 residues. The trim removed 4 bases at V and 1 base at J, leaving 2 bases unmatched. Germline V gives CDR1 SGHNT, CDR2 YYREEE (reference sequence). CDR3 nucleotides: TGTGCCAGCAGCCACAGGGGTGCCAAAAACATTCAGTACTTC. Translation gives CASSHRGAKNIQYF.

V is TRBV28 and J is TRBJ1-5; TRBD1 matches at 7 bases. The V and J ends lost 8 bases and 15 bases, in that order; junction bases with no gene match: 13. Looked up from germline, CDR1 is MDHEN and CDR2 is SYDVKM. The CDR3 has 12 amino acids. CDR3 in DNA: TGTGCCAGCGGGACAGACGTTCGATTCGGGCATTTT. This sequence encodes CASGTDVRFGHF.

The V gene is TRBV7-9, the J gene TRBJ2-1; D is possibly TRBD2 (6 bases). Germline loops: CDR1 SEHNR, CDR2 FQNEAQ (reference sequence). The CDR3 runs 16 residues. Trimming removed 5 bases at V and 2 bases at J, with 16 bases between. CDR3 sequence (DNA): TGTGCCAGCAGCGTAATGAGGCGGGGACCCTACAATGAGCAGTTCTTC. This codes for CASSVMRRGPYNEQFF.

As concerns this clone: It may be a read error: a sequence one base away is much more abundant. The chain couples TRBV7-9 to TRBJ1-1; 9 nucleotides match TRBD1. CDR3 length equals 14 residues. Germline trimming cut 4 bases from V and 1 base from J; bases unmatched to any gene: 1. The germline V gene encodes CDR1 SEHNR and CDR2 FQNEAQ (reference sequence). This CDR3 reads CASSSDRGNTEAFF. CDR3 in DNA: TGTGCCAGCAGCTCGGACAGGGGGAACACTGAAGCTTTCTTT.

This clone showed up just a few times. The gene calls are TRBV9 and TRBJ2-6; 15 positions match TRBD2. Germline values: CDR1 SGDLS, CDR2 YYNGEE. The ends lost 3 bases at V and 1 base at J; junction bases unmatched: 11. This CDR3 is 21 amino acids long. The CDR3 here is CASSAGLAGGVSVSGANVLTF. The CDR3 DNA sequence: TGTGCCAGCAGCGCGGGACTAGCGGGGGGAGTATCGGTTTCTGGGGCCAACGTCCTGACTTTC.

The chain has TRBV28 and TRBJ2-3; TRBD2 aligns across 12 bases. The CDR3 is 17 residues long. V shed 5 bases, J shed 0 bases, and the junction held 6 bases outside the gene matches. Germline loops: CDR1 MDHEN, CDR2 SYDVKM. CDR3 sequence reads: CASSLAGGLSSTDTQYF. Here the CDR3 DNA reads TGTGCCAGCAGTCTAGCGGGAGGGCTCTCTAGCACAGATACGCAGTATTTT.

A remark on this clone: Other DNA sequences in this sample translate to the same CDR3. V usage is TRBV19 and J usage is TRBJ1-1; 7 bases match TRBD1. The CDR3 is 13 amino acids. V lost 6 bases, J lost 4 bases, and 5 bases stayed unmatched. Germline lookup yields CDR1 LNHDA and CDR2 SQIVND (reference sequence). The chain's CDR3 is CASSRGLSTEAFF. The CDR3 DNA sequence: TGTGCCAGTAGCAGGGGGTTGAGCACTGAAGCTTTCTTT.

This rearrangement joins TRBV5-1 to TRBJ2-7; TRBD1 might be the D (6 bases). Per the germline V gene, CDR1 is SGHRS and CDR2 is YFSETQ. V shed 4 bases and J shed 4 bases, with 12 bases lying between them. The CDR3 spans 13 residues. CDR3 DNA: TGCGCCAGCAGCCCGCAGGGGCCGTACGAGCAGTACTTC. Translation: CASSPQGPYEQYF.

The chain links TRBV5-6 to TRBJ2-7; D gene ambiguous. There are 13 residues in the CDR3. Trimming removed 4 bases from V and 1 base from J, with 9 bases in between. Germline CDR1 SGHDT, CDR2 YYEEEE. CDR3 sequence reads: CASSPVGSYEQYF. The CDR3 DNA sequence: TGTGCCAGCAGCCCGGTCGGGTCCTACGAGCAGTACTTC. Variable domain in full (rest from reference TRBV5-6 and TRBJ2-7): DAGVTQSPTHLIKTRGQQVTLRCSPKSGHDTVSWYQQALGQGPQFIFQYYEEEERQRGNFPDRFSGHQFPNYSSELNVNALLLGDSALYLCASSPVGSYEQYFGPGTRLTVT.

The chain joins TRBV11-3 to TRBJ1-6; 7 positions agree with TRBD1. V dropped 5 bases and J dropped 9; count of bases not matched to a gene: 10. Germline V CDR1 and CDR2: SGHNT, YENEEA. This CDR3 is 15 amino acids long. The CDR3 spells CASSPRDSLGSPLHF. DNA of the CDR3: TGTGCCAGCAGCCCCCGGGACAGCCTTGGTTCACCCCTCCACTTT.

The chain is built from TRBV29-1 and TRBJ2-5; D possibly corresponds to TRBD2 (5 bases). This CDR3 spans 12 amino acids. Trimming shortened V by 7 bases and J by 5 bases, and 14 bases separated the two germline ends. Looked up from germline, CDR1 is SQVTM and CDR2 is ANQGSEA. Written as DNA, the CDR3 is TGCAGCGGCAGAGGGAATCTGGAGACCCAGTACTTC. This gives the protein CSGRGNLETQYF.

The CDR3: CASSVGGTGENEKLFF. CDR3 nucleotide sequence: TGTGCCAGCAGCGTAGGGGGGACGGGAGAAAATGAAAAACTGTTTTTT. The rearrangement joins TRBV9 to TRBJ1-4, with a tentative D call TRBD1 (5 bases). CDR1 is SGDLS and CDR2 is YYNGEE in the germline V gene. V gave up 0 bases and J gave up 5 bases, with 14 bases separating them. This CDR3 contains 16 residues.

The gene calls are TRBV18 and TRBJ1-4; the match to TRBD1 covers 11 bases. Germline-derived CDR1 and CDR2 are KGHSH and LQKENI. CDR3 size: 14 residues. V lost 2 bases to trimming and J lost 7 bases; unmatched junction nucleotides: 0. The CDR3 nucleotides read TGTGCCAGCTCACCAGGGACAGGGGGTGAAAAACTGTTTTTT. This encodes CASSPGTGGEKLFF.

CDR3 DNA sequence: TGTGCCAGCAGTTCAGAACAGGGGGCCGGGGAGACCCAGTACTTC. Translation gives CASSSEQGAGETQYF. J is TRBJ2-5 and V is TRBV2; TRBD1 matches 9 bases. V lost 5 bases and J lost 5; bases outside the gene matches: 9. The CDR3 covers 15 residues. CDR1 SNHLY and CDR2 FYNNEI come from the germline V gene.

J is TRBJ2-7 and V is TRBV28; D ambiguous. The V end was cut by 3 bases, the J end by 0 bases, with 6 bases between. The CDR3 covers 13 residues. CDR1 is MDHEN, CDR2 SYDVKM, per germline. The CDR3 loop reads CASSFPSSYEQYF. CDR3 DNA sequence: TGTGCCAGCAGTTTCCCCAGCTCCTACGAGCAGTACTTC.

This sequence joins TRBV4-2 and TRBJ2-3; 13 bases are shared with TRBD2. J lost 2 bases, V lost 4 bases, and 9 bases had no gene match. The CDR3 runs 18 residues. Looked up from germline, CDR1 is LGHNA and CDR2 is YNFKEQ. This CDR3 reads CASSPRTSGSYTTDTQYF. The CDR3 coding sequence is TGTGCCAGCAGCCCTAGGACTAGCGGGAGTTATACCACAGATACGCAGTATTTT.

The chain links TRBV19 to TRBJ2-3; D may be TRBD2 (6 bases). Germline assignment: CDR1 LNHDA and CDR2 SQIVND (reference sequence). The CDR3 has 15 amino acids. Trimming shortened V by 7 bases and J by 4 bases, and 18 bases separated the two germline ends. CDR3 protein: CASNDVAGPADTQYF. As DNA, the CDR3 is TGTGCCAGTAACGATGTGGCGGGGCCCGCAGATACGCAGTATTTT.

The chain carries TRBV7-8 and TRBJ2-2, with 8 bases matching TRBD2. The germline CDR1 and CDR2 sequences are SGHVS and FQNEAQ. The CDR3 runs to 14 residues. The J segment lost 6 bases and the V segment lost 3 bases, leaving 3 bases of the junction unmatched. The DNA of the CDR3 is TGTGCCAGCAGCTTTCCGGGAGGGCCCGGGGAGCTGTTTTTT. Its translation is CASSFPGGPGELFF.

The chain joins TRBV18 to TRBJ2-3; the match to TRBD2 covers 7 bases. CDR1 KGHSH and CDR2 LQKENI come from the germline V gene. The V and J ends lost 1 base and 1 base, in that order; junction bases with no gene match: 8. CDR3 size: 17 residues. Written as DNA, the CDR3 is TGTGCCAGCTCACCACGGAACCTAGCGGATCGCACAGATACGCAGTATTTT. Translated: CASSPRNLADRTDTQYF.

The chain uses TRBV10-3 and TRBJ1-5, with D maybe TRBD1 (6 bases). The CDR3 contains 13 residues. Germline CDR1 ENHRY, CDR2 SYGVKD. The V end was cut by 3 bases, the J end by 4 bases, with 7 bases between. The chain's CDR3 is CAISETGNQPQHF. CDR3 DNA sequence: TGTGCCATCAGTGAAACAGGGAATCAGCCCCAGCATTTT.

The V and J genes are TRBV6-5 and TRBJ2-7, with D perhaps matching TRBD1 (8 bases). With 7 bases removed from V and 0 bases from J, the gap between germline ends came to 13 bases. CDR3 length: 14 amino acids. Per germline, CDR1 MNHEY and CDR2 SVGAGI. Written as DNA, the CDR3 is TGTGCCAGCAACAGGGGGGGGAGCTCCTACGAGCAGTACTTC. It is translated as CASNRGGSSYEQYF.

The genes are TRBV28 and TRBJ1-2; 9 bases are shared with TRBD1. CDR1 and CDR2 (germline): MDHEN, SYDVKM. V lost 2 bases to trimming and J lost 6 bases; unmatched junction nucleotides: 16. This CDR3 is 18 amino acids long. The CDR3 DNA is TGTGCCAGCAGTTTAGTCTTGCTGACGGGACAGGGTTCCCATGGCTACACCTTC. Translated, it gives CASSLVLLTGQGSHGYTF.

The rearrangement uses TRBV7-2 and TRBJ1-2; D gene ambiguous. With 8 bases removed from V and 0 bases from J, the gap between germline ends came to 13 bases. CDR3 length: 14 residues. Germline V gene lookup returns CDR1 SGHTA and CDR2 FQGNSA. In DNA, the CDR3 is TGTGCCAGCGCCCTCCCCAGTTCTAACTATGGCTACACCTTC. Translation: CASALPSSNYGYTF.

The chain is built from TRBV9 and TRBJ2-1; 8 bases align to TRBD2. V shed 0 bases, J shed 9 bases, and the junction held 11 bases outside the gene matches. CDR3 size: 16 residues. The germline CDR1 and CDR2 sequences are SGDLS and YYNGEE. The CDR3 DNA sequence: TGTGCCAGCAGCGTAGTTAGCGGGAACCTTTACGGTGAGCAGTTCTTC. Translating gives CASSVVSGNLYGEQFF.

The chain joins TRBV12-3 or TRBV12-4 to TRBJ1-2, with 11 bases fitting TRBD1. Germline trimming cut 8 bases from V and 6 bases from J; bases unmatched to any gene: 5. CDR3 length: 13 residues. CDR3 in DNA: TGTGCCAGCCCCCCGGACAGGGGGCATGGCTACACCTTC. It encodes CASPPDRGHGYTF.